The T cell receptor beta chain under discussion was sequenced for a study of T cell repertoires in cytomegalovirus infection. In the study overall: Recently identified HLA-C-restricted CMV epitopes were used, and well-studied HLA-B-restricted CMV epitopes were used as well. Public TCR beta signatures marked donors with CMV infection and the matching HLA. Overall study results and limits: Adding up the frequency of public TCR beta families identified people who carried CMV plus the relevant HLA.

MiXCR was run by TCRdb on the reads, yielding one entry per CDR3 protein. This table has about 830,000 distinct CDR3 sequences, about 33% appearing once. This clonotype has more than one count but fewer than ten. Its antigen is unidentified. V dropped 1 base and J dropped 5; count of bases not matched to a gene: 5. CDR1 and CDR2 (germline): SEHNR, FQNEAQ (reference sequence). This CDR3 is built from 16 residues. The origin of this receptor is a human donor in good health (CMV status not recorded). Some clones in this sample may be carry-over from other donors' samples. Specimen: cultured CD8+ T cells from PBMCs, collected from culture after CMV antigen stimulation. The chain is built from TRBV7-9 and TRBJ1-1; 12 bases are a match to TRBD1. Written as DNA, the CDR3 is TGTGCCAGCAGCTTAGATGGGACAGGGGGCCGTACTGAAGCTTTCTTT. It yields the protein CASSLDGTGGRTEAFF.